The 10 T cell receptor beta chains listed next were all sequenced from one sample in a study of OX40 agonist ivuxolimab in advanced cancers. Produced via immunoSEQ multiplex PCR; TCRdb's table is partial and in-frame only. The sample consists of approximately 50,000 clones, over 90% of them appearing once. The source material was CD4+ or CD8+ T cells sorted from blood, sampled in a trial of the OX40 agonist ivuxolimab. These receptor sequences come from an adult with an advanced solid tumor such as melanoma, head and neck, liver or kidney cancer.

This chain links TRBV11-3 with TRBJ2-7; 7 bases are shared with TRBD2. V gave up 5 bases and J gave up 1 base; unmatched junction bases: 2. CDR1 and CDR2 (germline): SGHNT, YENEEA. CDR3 size: 13 residues. This CDR3 reads CASSVRGSYEQYF. CDR3 DNA: TGTGCCAGCAGCGTGCGGGGGTCCTACGAGCAGTACTTC.

The chain carries TRBV27 and TRBJ2-2; D not certain. Germline V gives CDR1 MNHEY, CDR2 SMNVEV (reference sequence). This CDR3 spans 17 amino acids. V dropped 6 bases and J dropped 0 bases, with 17 bases sitting between them. CDR3 DNA: TGTGCCAGCAGCCCTCTGGGCGGAGACGCGAACACCGGGGAGCTGTTTTTT. Its protein product is CASSPLGGDANTGELFF.

The V call is TRBV13, the J call TRBJ2-5; 8 nucleotides agree with TRBD2. This CDR3 contains 15 residues. Germline lookup yields CDR1 PRHDT and CDR2 FYEKMQ (reference sequence). Losses at the gene ends were 5 bases for V and 4 bases for J; bases not matched to a gene: 9. Here the CDR3 DNA reads TGTGCCAGCAGCCAAAGCGGGAGAGGTGGAGAGACCCAGTACTTC. It encodes CASSQSGRGGETQYF.

The chain recombines TRBV5-4 with TRBJ2-1, with 7 bases identical to TRBD1. After removal of 7 bases from V and 7 bases from J, the junction contained 17 bases not matched to a gene. CDR1 is SGHNT and CDR2 is YYREEE in the germline V gene (reference sequence). The CDR3 runs 16 residues. The CDR3 sequence: CASAPEYRGSRNEQFF. The CDR3 region has the DNA TGTGCCAGCGCCCCTGAGTACAGGGGAAGTAGGAATGAGCAGTTCTTC. The whole variable domain, filled in from reference TRBV5-4 and TRBJ2-1, reads ETGVTQSPTHLIKTRGQQVTLRCSSQSGHNTVSWYQQALGQGPQFIFQYYREEENGRGNFPPRFSGLQFPNYSSELNVNALELDDSALYLCASAPEYRGSRNEQFFGPGTRLTVL.

The CDR3 loop reads CASSSLRDLSNQPQHF. The CDR3 coding sequence is TGTGCCAGCAGTTCCCTCCGGGACCTTAGCAATCAGCCCCAGCATTTT. This chain connects TRBV6-5 to TRBJ1-5, with D possibly matching TRBD1 (5 bases). The CDR3 consists of 16 residues. V lost 4 bases and J lost 0, with 13 bases in between. The germline CDR1 and CDR2 sequences are MNHEY and SVGAGI.

V gene TRBV2 combines with J gene TRBJ2-7, with 9 bases aligning to TRBD2. This CDR3 comprises 15 residues. CDR1 and CDR2 (germline): SNHLY, FYNNEI. Trimming cost V 9 bases and J 1 base; bases outside gene matches: 10. This CDR3 is CARGAGTSISYEQYF. The CDR3 DNA is TGTGCCAGGGGGGCCGGGACTAGCATTTCCTACGAGCAGTACTTC.

The chain recombines TRBV4-3 with TRBJ2-1, with D tentatively TRBD1 (6 bases). The V gene lost 7 bases and the J gene lost 8 bases, with 24 bases spanning the gap. Germline CDR1 is LGHNA and CDR2 is YSLEER. The CDR3 is made up of 16 amino acids. The CDR3 reads CASTRSQGPQGDEQFF. DNA for the CDR3: TGCGCCAGCACCCGAAGCCAGGGGCCCCAGGGCGATGAGCAGTTCTTC.

This clone occurred a few times. The genes are TRBV6-4 and TRBJ2-7; D not resolved. Trimming pared 6 bases from V and 11 bases from J, leaving 5 bases between. The germline gives CDR1 MRHNA, CDR2 SNTAGT. This CDR3 spans 8 amino acids. The CDR3 nucleotides read TGTGCCAGCAGATTTGAGTACTTC. Amino acids: CASRFEYF.

The gene calls are TRBV19 and TRBJ2-7; no clear D. CDR3 length equals 13 residues. V dropped 5 bases and J dropped 2 bases, with 10 bases sitting between them. Germline assignment: CDR1 LNHDA and CDR2 SQIVND (reference sequence). The CDR3 nucleotides read TGTGCCAGTAGTGGATTGGTAACCTACGAGCAGTACTTC. This sequence encodes CASSGLVTYEQYF.

The chain carries TRBV27 and TRBJ1-2; TRBD1 might be the D (5 bases). The CDR3 is made up of 13 amino acids. Germline assignment: CDR1 MNHEY and CDR2 SMNVEV (reference sequence). The germline V and J ends were trimmed by 5 bases and 2 bases, with 9 bases remaining between them. The CDR3 bases are TGTGCCAGCAGTCTGGGACGGAACTATGGCTACACCTTC. Encoded protein: CASSLGRNYGYTF.